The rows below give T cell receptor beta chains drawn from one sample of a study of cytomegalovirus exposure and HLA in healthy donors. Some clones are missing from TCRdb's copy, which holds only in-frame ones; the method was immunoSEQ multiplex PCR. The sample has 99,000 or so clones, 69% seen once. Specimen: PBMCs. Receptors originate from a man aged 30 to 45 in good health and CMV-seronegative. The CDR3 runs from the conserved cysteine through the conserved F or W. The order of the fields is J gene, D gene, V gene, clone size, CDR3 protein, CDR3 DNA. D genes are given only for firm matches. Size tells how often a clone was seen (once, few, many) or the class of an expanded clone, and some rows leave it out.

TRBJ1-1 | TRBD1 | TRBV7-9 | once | CASSPGTGQTEAFF | TGTGCCAGCAGCCCTGGGACAGGGCAGACTGAAGCTTTCTTT
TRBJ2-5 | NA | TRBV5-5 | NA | CASSSQETQYF | TGTGCCAGCAGCTCGCAAGAGACCCAGTACTTC
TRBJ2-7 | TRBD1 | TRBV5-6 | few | CASSLTPGQGDEQYF | TGTGCCAGCAGCTTGACGCCGGGACAGGGGGACGAGCAGTACTTC
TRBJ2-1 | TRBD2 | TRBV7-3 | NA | CASSGLAGVDNEQFF | TGTGCCAGCAGCGGACTAGCGGGAGTTGACAATGAGCAGTTCTTC
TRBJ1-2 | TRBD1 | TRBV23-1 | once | CASSPALDRANYGYTF | TGCGCCAGCAGTCCCGCTTTGGACAGGGCTAACTATGGCTACACCTTC
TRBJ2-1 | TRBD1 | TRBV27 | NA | CASSHPGTGRQFF | TGTGCCAGCTCCCATCCCGGGACAGGGAGGCAGTTCTTC
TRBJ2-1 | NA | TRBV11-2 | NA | CASSVQGPYNEQFF | TGTGCCAGCAGCGTACAGGGCCCCTACAATGAGCAGTTCTTC
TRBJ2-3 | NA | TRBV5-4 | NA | CASSSGGAGVADTQYF | TGTGCCAGCAGCTCTGGGGGCGCGGGAGTTGCAGATACGCAGTATTTT
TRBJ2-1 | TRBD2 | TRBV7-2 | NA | CASSLVLAAYNEQFF | TGTGCCAGCAGCTTAGTTCTAGCGGCCTACAATGAGCAGTTCTTC
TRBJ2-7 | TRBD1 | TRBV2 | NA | CASALGQGYEQYF | TGTGCCAGCGCTCTGGGACAGGGCTACGAGCAGTACTTC
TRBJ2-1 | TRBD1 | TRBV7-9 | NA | CASSLGQGGYNEQFF | TGTGCCAGCAGCTTGGGACAGGGAGGTTACAATGAGCAGTTCTTC
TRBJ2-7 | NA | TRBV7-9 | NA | CASSSWDSPGPGEQYF | TGTGCCAGCAGCTCCTGGGACTCCCCCGGCCCGGGCGAGCAGTACTTC
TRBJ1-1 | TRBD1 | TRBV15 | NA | CATSRGDRGRANTEAFF | TGTGCCACCAGCAGAGGAGACAGGGGGCGGGCGAACACTGAAGCTTTCTTT
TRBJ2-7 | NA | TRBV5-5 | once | CASSLGAGVSSYEQYF | TGTGCCAGCAGCTTGGGGGCCGGGGTCAGCTCCTACGAGCAGTACTTC
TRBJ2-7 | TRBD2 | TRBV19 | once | CATSLAGGPYEQYF | TGTGCCACCTCTCTAGCGGGAGGGCCCTACGAGCAGTACTTC
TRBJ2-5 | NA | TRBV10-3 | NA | CAISVNIETQYF | TGTGCCATCAGTGTGAACATAGAGACCCAGTACTTC
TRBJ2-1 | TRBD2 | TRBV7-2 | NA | CASSLFGTSGRYEQFF | TGTGCCAGCAGCTTATTCGGGACTAGCGGGAGGTATGAGCAGTTCTTC
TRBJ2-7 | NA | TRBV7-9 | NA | CASSPGGSGEQYF | TGTGCCAGCAGCCCCGGCGGGTCCGGCGAGCAGTACTTC
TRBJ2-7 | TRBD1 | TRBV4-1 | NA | CASSQPGQGVHEQYF | TGCGCCAGCAGCCAGCCGGGACAGGGGGTCCACGAGCAGTACTTC
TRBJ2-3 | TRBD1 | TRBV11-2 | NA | CASSLGNQTGVATDTQYF | TGTGCCAGCAGCTTAGGAAACCAGACAGGGGTAGCCACAGATACGCAGTATTTT
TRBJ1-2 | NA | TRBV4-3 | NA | CASSQGGATYGYTF | TGCGCCAGCAGCCAAGGGGGAGCTACCTATGGCTACACCTTC
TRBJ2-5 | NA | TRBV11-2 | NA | CASSLISGRPQETQYF | TGTGCCAGCAGCTTAATCAGCGGAAGACCACAAGAGACCCAGTACTTC
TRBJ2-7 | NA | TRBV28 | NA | CASTRGNPRDEQYF | TGTGCCAGCACCCGGGGGAATCCCCGCGACGAGCAGTACTTC
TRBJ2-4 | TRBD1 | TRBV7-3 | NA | CASSLGTGLRKNSQYF | TGTGCCAGCAGCTTAGGGACAGGGTTAAGGAAAAACAGTCAGTACTTC
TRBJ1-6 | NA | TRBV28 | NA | CASSLESRNLNSPLHF | TGTGCCAGCAGTTTAGAGTCCAGGAATCTGAATTCACCCCTCCACTTT
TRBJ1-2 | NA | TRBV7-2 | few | CASSLTGSLSGYTF | TGTGCCAGCAGCTTGACAGGATCTCTATCTGGCTACACCTTC
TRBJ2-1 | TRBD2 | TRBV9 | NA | CASSPGGYEQFF | TGTGCCAGCAGCCCCGGGGGGTACGAGCAGTTCTTC
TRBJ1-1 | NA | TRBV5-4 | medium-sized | CASSLARSGTFSSTEAFF | TGTGCCAGCAGCTTGGCCCGGTCAGGGACTTTCTCTAGCACTGAAGCTTTCTTT
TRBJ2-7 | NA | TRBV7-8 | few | CASRQRPAYEQYF | TGTGCCAGCAGGCAGAGGCCGGCCTACGAGCAGTACTTC
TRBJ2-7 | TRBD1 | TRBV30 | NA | CAWDRGTGAYEQYF | TGTGCCTGGGACCGCGGGACAGGGGCTTACGAGCAGTACTTC
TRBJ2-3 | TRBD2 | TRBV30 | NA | CAWRLAGAADTQYF | TGTGCCTGGAGGTTAGCGGGAGCGGCAGATACGCAGTATTTT